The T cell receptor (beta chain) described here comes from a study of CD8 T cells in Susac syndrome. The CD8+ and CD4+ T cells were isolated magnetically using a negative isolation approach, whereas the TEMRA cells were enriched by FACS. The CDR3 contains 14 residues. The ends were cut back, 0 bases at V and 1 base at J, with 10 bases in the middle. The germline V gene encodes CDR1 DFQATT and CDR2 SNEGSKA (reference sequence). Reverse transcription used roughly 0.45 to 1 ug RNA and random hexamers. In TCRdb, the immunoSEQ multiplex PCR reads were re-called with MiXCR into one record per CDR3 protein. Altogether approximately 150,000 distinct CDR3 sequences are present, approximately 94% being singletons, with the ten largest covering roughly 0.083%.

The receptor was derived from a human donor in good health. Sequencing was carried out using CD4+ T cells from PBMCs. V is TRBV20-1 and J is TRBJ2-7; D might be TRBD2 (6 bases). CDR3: CSARDWGLSYEQYF. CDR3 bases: TGCAGTGCTAGAGATTGGGGACTTTCCTACGAGCAGTACTTC.